A single sample gave rise to the 5 T cell receptor beta chains below, sequenced in a study of vaccination and CD4 T cells after COVID-19. Oncomine TCR Beta short-read sequencing was applied to DNA from cultured CD4+ T cells. Via MiXCR, TCRdb re-called the PCR reads, giving one row per CDR3 protein. The top ten hold around 13% of the sample, which has about 10,000 distinct CDR3 sequences, around 53% seen once. The treatment was: approximately nine-day PBMC culture with coronavirus spike peptide pools or control peptides (ViraFEST assay). Their antigen targets remain unknown. Sequencing was carried out using CD4+ T cells from blood, cultured in vitro. The receptors derive from a human donor who had recovered from COVID-19.

The chain recombines TRBV7-6 with TRBJ1-2; D possibly corresponds to TRBD1 (5 bases). The CDR3 consists of 17 residues. Trimming took 1 base from V and 4 from J, leaving 19 bases between them. Germline-derived CDR1 and CDR2 are SGHVS and FNYEAQ. The CDR3, as DNA: TGTGCCAGCAGCTTAGAAAGACCGGGGACCAATCGCTATGGCTACACCTTC. Protein product: CASSLERPGTNRYGYTF.

In its sample, this clonotype was seen a few times. The genes are TRBV15 and TRBJ2-5; D possibly corresponds to TRBD1 (5 bases). The CDR3 is made up of 15 amino acids. Germline CDR1 LNHNV, CDR2 YYDKDF (reference sequence). Trimming took 1 base from V and 2 from J, leaving 11 bases between them. Written as DNA, the CDR3 is TGTGCCACCAGCAGAGTGGCAGGGCCACAAGAGACCCAGTACTTC. This sequence encodes CATSRVAGPQETQYF. Together with reference TRBV15 and TRBJ2-5, the CDR3 gives the full variable domain: DAMVIQNPRYQVTQFGKPVTLSCSQTLNHNVMYWYQQKSSQAPKLLFHYYDKDFNNEADTPDNFQSRRPNTSFCFLDIRSPGLGDTAMYLCATSRVAGPQETQYFGPGTRLLVL.

This clonotype showed up just a few times. The chain links TRBV7-2 to TRBJ1-5; TRBD1 is a possible D gene (6 bases). The CDR3 runs 14 residues. Germline CDR1 SGHTA, CDR2 FQGNSA. Trimming stripped 3 bases from V and 7 bases from J, with 13 bases between. DNA for the CDR3: TGTGCCAGCAGCTTCGGGGGCGCCTGGCAGCCCCAGCATTTT. This encodes CASSFGGAWQPQHF.

This clonotype was observed once. The CDR3 nucleotides read TGCAGTGCTAGCCAGACGAGCTCCTACAATGAGCAGTTCTTC. Translated, it gives CSASQTSSYNEQFF. V and J are TRBV20-1 and TRBJ2-1; unclear D gene. Germline CDR1 reads DFQATT; CDR2 reads SNEGSKA (reference sequence). The length of the CDR3 is 14 residues. The germline V and J ends were trimmed by 3 bases and 0 bases, with 9 bases remaining between them.

This clonotype was counted a few times. The rearrangement uses TRBV20-1 and TRBJ1-5; D is ambiguous. Trimming pared 6 bases from V and 0 bases from J, leaving 6 bases between. The length of the CDR3 is 12 residues. Germline CDR1 is DFQATT and CDR2 is SNEGSKA (reference sequence). The CDR3 spells CSATHSNQPQHF. The CDR3 nucleotides are TGCAGTGCGACTCATAGCAATCAGCCCCAGCATTTT.